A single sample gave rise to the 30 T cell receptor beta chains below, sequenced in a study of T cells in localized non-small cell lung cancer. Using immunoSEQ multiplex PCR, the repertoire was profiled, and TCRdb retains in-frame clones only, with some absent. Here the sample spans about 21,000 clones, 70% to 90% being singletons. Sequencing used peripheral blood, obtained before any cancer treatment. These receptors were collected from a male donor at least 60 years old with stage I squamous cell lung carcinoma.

The CDR3 sequence: CASSADPTNTEAFF. The CDR3 coding sequence is TGTGCCAGCAGCGCGGACCCCACGAACACTGAAGCTTTCTTT. The genes are TRBV5-5 and TRBJ1-1; D unresolved. This CDR3 comprises 14 residues. V lost 4 bases and J lost 1, with 11 bases in between. CDR1 is SGHKS and CDR2 is YYEKEE in the germline V gene (reference sequence).

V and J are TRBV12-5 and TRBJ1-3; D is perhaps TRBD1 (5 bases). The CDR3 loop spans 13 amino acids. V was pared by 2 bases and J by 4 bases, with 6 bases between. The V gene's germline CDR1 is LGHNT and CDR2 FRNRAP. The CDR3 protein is CASGLWGGNTIYF. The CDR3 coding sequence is TGTGCTAGTGGTTTGTGGGGGGGAAACACCATATATTTT.

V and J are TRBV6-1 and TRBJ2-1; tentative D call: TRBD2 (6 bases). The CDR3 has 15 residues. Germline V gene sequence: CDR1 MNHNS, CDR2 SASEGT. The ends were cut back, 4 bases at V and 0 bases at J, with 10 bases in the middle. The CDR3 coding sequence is TGTGCCAGCAGTGGGGGACTGGACTCCTACAATGAGCAGTTCTTC. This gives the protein CASSGGLDSYNEQFF.

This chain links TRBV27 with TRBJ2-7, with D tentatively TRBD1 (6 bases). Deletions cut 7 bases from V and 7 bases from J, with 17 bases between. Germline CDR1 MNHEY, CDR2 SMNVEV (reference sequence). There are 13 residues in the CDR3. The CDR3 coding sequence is TGTGCCAGCAATCCCGGGACAAACGGTGAGCAGTACTTC. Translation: CASNPGTNGEQYF.

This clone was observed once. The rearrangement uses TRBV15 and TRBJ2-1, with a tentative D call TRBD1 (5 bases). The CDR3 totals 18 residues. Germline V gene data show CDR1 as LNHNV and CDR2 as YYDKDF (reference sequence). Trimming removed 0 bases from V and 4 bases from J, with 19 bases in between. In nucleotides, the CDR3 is TGTGCCACCAGCAGAGAATCTCGGATGGGGCTAAATTACAATGAGCAGTTCTTC. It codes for CATSRESRMGLNYNEQFF.

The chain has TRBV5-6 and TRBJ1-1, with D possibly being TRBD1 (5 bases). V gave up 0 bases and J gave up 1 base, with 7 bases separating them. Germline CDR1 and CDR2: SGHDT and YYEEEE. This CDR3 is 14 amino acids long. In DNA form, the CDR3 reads TGTGCCAGCAGCTTGGTTGGGGGGAACACTGAAGCTTTCTTT. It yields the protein CASSLVGGNTEAFF.

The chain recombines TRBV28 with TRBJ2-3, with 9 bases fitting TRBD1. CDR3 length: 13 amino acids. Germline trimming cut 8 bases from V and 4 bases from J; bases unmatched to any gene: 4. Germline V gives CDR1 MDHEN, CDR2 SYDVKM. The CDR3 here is CASSTGGADTQYF. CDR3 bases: TGTGCCAGCTCGACAGGGGGGGCAGATACGCAGTATTTT.

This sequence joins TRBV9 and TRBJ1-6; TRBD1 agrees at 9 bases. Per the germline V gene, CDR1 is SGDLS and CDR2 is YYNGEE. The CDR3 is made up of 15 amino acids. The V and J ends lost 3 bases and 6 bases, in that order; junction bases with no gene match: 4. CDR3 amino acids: CASSGGDRVNSPLHF. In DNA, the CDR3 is TGTGCCAGCAGCGGAGGGGACAGGGTTAATTCACCCCTCCACTTT.

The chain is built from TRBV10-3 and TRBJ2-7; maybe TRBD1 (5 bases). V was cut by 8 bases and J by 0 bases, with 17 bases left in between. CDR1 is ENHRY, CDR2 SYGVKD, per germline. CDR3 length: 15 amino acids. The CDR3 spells CAILGQGEGSYEQYF. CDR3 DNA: TGTGCCATCCTCGGGCAGGGCGAAGGCTCCTACGAGCAGTACTTC.

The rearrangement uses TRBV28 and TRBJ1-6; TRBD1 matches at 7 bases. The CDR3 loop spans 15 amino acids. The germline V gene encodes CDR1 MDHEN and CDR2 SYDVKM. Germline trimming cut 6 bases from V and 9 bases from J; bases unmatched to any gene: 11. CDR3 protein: CASSSPTGVSSPLHF. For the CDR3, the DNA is TGTGCCAGCAGCTCTCCTACAGGGGTCAGTTCACCCCTCCACTTT.

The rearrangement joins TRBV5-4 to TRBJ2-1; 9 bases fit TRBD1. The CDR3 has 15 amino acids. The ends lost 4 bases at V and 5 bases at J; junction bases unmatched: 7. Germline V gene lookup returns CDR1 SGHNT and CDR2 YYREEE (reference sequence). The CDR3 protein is CASSPDRGPDNEQFF. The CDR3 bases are TGTGCCAGCAGCCCGGACAGGGGTCCGGACAATGAGCAGTTCTTC.

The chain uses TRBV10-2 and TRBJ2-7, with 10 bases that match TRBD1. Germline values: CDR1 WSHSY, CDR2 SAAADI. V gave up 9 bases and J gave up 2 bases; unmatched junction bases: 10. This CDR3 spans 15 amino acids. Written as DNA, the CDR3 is TGCGCCAGTCTCCCCGGGACAGGGGATCCCTACGAGCAGTACTTC. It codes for CASLPGTGDPYEQYF.

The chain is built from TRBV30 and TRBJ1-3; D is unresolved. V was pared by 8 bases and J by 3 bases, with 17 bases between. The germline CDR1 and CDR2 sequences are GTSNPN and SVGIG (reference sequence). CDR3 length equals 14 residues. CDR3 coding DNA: TGTGCCCGCGGACGCCTAATAGATGGAAACACCATATATTTT. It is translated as CARGRLIDGNTIYF.

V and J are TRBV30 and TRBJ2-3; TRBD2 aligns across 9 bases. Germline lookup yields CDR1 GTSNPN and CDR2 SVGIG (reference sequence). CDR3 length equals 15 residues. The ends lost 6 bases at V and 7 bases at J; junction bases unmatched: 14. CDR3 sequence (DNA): TGTGCCTGTACCGCGGGGGGGCCTATAGCAAATACGCAGTATTTT. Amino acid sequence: CACTAGGPIANTQYF.

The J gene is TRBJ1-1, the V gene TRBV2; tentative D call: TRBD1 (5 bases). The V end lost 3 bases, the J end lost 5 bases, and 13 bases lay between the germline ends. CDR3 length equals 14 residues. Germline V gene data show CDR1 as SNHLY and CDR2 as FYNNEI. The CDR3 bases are TGTGCCAGCAGTGAGGGGGGGTCGAGGACTGAAGCTTTCTTT. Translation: CASSEGGSRTEAFF.

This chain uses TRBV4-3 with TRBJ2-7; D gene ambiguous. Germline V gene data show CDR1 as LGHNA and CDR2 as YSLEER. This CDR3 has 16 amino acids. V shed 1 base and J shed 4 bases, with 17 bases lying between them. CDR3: CASSQGDPPRSYEQYF. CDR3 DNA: TGCGCCAGCAGCCAAGGTGACCCACCTCGAAGTTACGAGCAGTACTTC.

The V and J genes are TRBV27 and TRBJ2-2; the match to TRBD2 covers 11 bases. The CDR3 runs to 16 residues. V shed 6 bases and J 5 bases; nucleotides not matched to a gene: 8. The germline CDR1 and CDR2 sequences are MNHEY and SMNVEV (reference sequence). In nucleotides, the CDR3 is TGTGCCAGCAGCTCAATAGCGGGGGGGCCAACCGGGGAGCTGTTTTTT. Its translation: CASSSIAGGPTGELFF.

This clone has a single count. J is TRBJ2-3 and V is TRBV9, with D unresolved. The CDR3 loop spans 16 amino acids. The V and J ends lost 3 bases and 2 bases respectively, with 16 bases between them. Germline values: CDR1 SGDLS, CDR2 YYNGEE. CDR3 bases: TGTGCCAGCAGCGCCCTTGGACCCTCCTTCACAGATACGCAGTATTTT. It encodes CASSALGPSFTDTQYF. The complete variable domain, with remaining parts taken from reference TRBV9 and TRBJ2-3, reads DSGVTQTPKHLITATGQRVTLRCSPRSGDLSVYWYQQSLDQGLQFLIQYYNGEERAKGNILERFSAQQFPDLHSELNLSSLELGDSALYFCASSALGPSFTDTQYFGPGTRLTVL.

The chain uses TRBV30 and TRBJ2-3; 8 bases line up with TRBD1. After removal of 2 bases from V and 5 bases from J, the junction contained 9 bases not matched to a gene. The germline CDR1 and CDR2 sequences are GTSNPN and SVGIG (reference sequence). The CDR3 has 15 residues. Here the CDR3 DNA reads TGTGCCTGGAGTTCCCCAGGACAGGGAGGAGATACGCAGTATTTT. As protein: CAWSSPGQGGDTQYF.

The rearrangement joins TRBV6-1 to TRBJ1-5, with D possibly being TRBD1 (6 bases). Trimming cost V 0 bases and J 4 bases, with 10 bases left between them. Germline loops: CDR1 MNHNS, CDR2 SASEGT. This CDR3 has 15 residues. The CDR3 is CASSEAFRGNQPQHF. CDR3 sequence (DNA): TGTGCCAGCAGTGAAGCTTTTAGGGGGAATCAGCCCCAGCATTTT.

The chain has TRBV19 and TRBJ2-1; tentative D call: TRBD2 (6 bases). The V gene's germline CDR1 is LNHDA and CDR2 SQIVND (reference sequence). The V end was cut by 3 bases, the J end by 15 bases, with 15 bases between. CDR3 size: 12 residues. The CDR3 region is CASSIPPGTPFF. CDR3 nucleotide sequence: TGTGCCAGTAGTATTCCCCCCGGGACTCCGTTCTTC.

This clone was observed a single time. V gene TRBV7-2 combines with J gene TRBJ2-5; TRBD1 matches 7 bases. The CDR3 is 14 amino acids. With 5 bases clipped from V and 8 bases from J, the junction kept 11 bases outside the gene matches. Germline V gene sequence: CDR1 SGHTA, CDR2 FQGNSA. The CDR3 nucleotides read TGTGCCAGCAGCCAGAATCCGGGACAGCGTACCCAGTACTTC. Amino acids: CASSQNPGQRTQYF.

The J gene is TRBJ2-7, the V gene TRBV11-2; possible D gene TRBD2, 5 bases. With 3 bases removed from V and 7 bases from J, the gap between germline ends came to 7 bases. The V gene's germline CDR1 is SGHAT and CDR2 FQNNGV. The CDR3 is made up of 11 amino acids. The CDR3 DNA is TGTGCCAGCAGCTTTCGAGGGGAGCAGTACTTC. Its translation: CASSFRGEQYF.

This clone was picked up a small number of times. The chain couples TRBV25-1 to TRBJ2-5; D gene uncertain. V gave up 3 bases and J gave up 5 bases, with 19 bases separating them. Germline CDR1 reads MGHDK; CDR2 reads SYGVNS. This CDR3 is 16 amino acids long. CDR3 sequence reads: CASSDPESRLEETQYF. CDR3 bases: TGTGCCAGCAGTGACCCCGAATCCCGCCTAGAGGAGACCCAGTACTTC. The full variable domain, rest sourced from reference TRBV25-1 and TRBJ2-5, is EADIYQTPRYLVIGTGKKITLECSQTMGHDKMYWYQQDPGMELHLIHYSYGVNSTEKGDLSSESTVSRIRTEHFPLTLESARPSHTSQYLCASSDPESRLEETQYFGPGTRLLVL.

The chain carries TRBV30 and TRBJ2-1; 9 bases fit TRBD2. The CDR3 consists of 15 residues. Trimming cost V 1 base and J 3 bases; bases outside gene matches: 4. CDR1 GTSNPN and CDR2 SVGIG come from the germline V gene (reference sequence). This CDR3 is CAWSALAGNYNEQFF. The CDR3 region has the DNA TGTGCCTGGAGTGCCCTAGCGGGGAACTACAATGAGCAGTTCTTC.

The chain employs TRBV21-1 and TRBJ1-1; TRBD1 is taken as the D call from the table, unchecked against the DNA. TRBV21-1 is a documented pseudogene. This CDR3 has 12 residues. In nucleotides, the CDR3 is TGTGCCAGCAGCTTCCGGACAGGGGAGGCTTTCTTT. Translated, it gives CASSFRTGEAFF.

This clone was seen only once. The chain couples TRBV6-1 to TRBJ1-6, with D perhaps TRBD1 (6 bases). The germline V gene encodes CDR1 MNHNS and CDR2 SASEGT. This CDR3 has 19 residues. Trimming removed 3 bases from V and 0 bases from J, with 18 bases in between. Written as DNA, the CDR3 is TGTGCCAGCAGTGACCCCCTTGGGGGCCAAAGCTCCTATAATTCACCCCTCCACTTT. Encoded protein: CASSDPLGGQSSYNSPLHF.

For the CDR3, the DNA is TGCGCCAGCGTTCGGACCCACCCCTCAAACTATGGCTACACCTTC. It encodes CASVRTHPSNYGYTF. V is TRBV4-1 and J is TRBJ1-2, with D uncertain. The germline V gene encodes CDR1 MGHRA and CDR2 YSYEKL. This CDR3 is 15 amino acids long. V lost 8 bases, J lost 2 bases, and 18 bases lay in between.

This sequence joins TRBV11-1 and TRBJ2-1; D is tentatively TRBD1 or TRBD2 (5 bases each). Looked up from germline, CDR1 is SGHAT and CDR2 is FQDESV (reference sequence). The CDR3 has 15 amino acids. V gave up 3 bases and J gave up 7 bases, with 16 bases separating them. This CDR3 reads CASSFVIGEFNEQFF. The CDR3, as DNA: TGTGCCAGCAGCTTTGTGATAGGGGAGTTTAATGAGCAGTTCTTC.

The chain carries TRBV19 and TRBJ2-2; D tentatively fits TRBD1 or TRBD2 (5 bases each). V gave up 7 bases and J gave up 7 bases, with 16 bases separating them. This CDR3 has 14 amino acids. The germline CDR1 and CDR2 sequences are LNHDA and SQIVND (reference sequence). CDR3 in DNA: TGTGCCAGTATCTCCAATGGGGGAATCGGGGAGCTGTTTTTT. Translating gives CASISNGGIGELFF.